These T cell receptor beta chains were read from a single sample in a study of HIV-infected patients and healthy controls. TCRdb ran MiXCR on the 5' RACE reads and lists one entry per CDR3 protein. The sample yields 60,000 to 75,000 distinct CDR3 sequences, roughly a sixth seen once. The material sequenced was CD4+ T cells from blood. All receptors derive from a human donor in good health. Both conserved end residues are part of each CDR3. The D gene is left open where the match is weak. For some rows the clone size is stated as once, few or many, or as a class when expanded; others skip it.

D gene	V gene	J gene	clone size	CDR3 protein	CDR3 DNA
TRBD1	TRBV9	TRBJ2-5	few	CASSFLGGTGGAETQYF	TGTGCCAGCAGCTTCCTCGGCGGGACAGGGGGCGCGGAGACCCAGTACTTC
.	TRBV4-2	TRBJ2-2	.	CASSQERRTGELFF	TGTGCCAGCAGCCAAGAACGGCGGACCGGGGAGCTGTTTTTT
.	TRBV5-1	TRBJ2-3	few	CASSLQGYTDTQYF	TGCGCCAGCAGCTTGCAGGGGTACACAGATACGCAGTATTTT
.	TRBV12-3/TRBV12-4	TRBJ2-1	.	CASSLRGQNYNEQFF	TGTGCCAGCAGTTTAAGGGGCCAGAACTACAATGAGCAGTTCTTC
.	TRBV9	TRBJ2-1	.	CASSVSPREQFF	TGTGCCAGCAGCGTATCCCCCCGGGAGCAGTTCTTC
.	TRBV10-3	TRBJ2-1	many	CAISAAGEQFF	TGTGCCATCAGTGCAGCCGGTGAGCAGTTCTTC
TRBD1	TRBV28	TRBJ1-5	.	CASSLQGASNQPQHF	TGTGCCAGCAGTCTTCAGGGGGCGTCTAATCAGCCCCAGCATTTT
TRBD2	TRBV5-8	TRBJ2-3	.	CASSLSPLLAGVHTQYF	TGTGCCAGCAGCTTGAGTCCCCTACTAGCGGGGGTACATACGCAGTATTTT
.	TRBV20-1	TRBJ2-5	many	CSAWVSSQETQYF	TGCAGTGCTTGGGTATCGTCTCAAGAGACCCAGTACTTC
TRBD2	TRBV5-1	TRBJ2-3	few	CASSFTSGASSDTQYF	TGCGCCAGCAGCTTCACTAGCGGGGCCTCTTCAGATACGCAGTATTTT
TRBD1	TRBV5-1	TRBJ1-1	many	CASSLGQGRGTEAFF	TGCGCCAGCAGCTTGGGACAGGGAAGAGGCACTGAAGCTTTCTTT
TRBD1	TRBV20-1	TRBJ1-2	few	CSARGSTGPDGYTF	TGCAGTGCTAGGGGATCGACAGGGCCGGATGGCTACACCTTC
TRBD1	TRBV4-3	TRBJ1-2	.	CASSQVGQSNGYGYTF	TGCGCCAGCAGCCAGGTGGGACAGTCTAATGGCTACGGCTACACCTTC
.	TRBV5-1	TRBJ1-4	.	CASSLSVQRNEKLFF	TGCGCCAGCAGCTTGTCCGTACAACGTAATGAAAAACTGTTTTTT
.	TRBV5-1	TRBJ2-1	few	CASSIDGRLSYNEQFF	TGCGCCAGCAGCATAGACGGGAGATTGTCCTACAATGAGCAGTTCTTC
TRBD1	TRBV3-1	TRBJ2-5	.	CASSLYRDRGGETQYF	TGTGCCAGCAGCCTTTATAGGGACAGGGGAGGGGAGACCCAGTACTTC
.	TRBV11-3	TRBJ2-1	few	CASSTQVSYNEQFF	TGTGCCAGCAGCACCCAGGTATCCTACAATGAGCAGTTCTTC
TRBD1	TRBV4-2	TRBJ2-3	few	CASSQDRGLSTDTQYF	TGTGCCAGCAGCCAAGATAGGGGGCTGAGCACAGATACGCAGTATTTT
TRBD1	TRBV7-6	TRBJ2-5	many	CASSSQGAFETQYF	TGTGCCAGCAGTTCTCAGGGGGCATTCGAGACCCAGTACTTC
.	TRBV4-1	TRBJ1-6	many	CASSQVGSPLHF	TGCGCCAGCAGCCAAGTTGGTTCACCCCTCCACTTT
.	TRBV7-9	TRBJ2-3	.	CASSSAVVASTDTQYF	TGTGCCAGCAGCAGTGCGGTCGTCGCCTCCACAGATACGCAGTATTTT
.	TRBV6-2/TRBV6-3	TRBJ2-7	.	CASSWTAYEQYF	TGTGCCAGCAGTTGGACCGCCTACGAGCAGTACTTC
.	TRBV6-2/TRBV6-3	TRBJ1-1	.	CASSTGSHTEAFF	TGTGCCAGCAGCACCGGGTCGCACACTGAAGCTTTCTTT
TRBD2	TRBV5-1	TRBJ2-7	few	CASSLERETYEQYF	TGCGCCAGCAGCTTGGAGCGGGAGACCTACGAGCAGTACTTC
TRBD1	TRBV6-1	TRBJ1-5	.	CASSERTGYQPQHF	TGTGCCAGCAGTGAAAGGACAGGGTATCAGCCCCAGCATTTT
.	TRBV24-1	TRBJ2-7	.	CATSDPGRGSDEQYF	TGTGCCACCAGTGATCCTGGCAGGGGTAGCGACGAGCAGTACTTC
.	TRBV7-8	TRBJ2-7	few	CASSLVSSSYYEQYF	TGTGCCAGCAGCTTAGTGTCATCCTCATACTACGAGCAGTACTTC
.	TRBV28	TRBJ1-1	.	CASLDTNTEAFF	TGTGCCAGCCTGGATACGAACACTGAAGCTTTCTTT
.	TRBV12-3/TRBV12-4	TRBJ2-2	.	CASSFAGRNTVELFF	TGTGCCAGCAGTTTCGCAGGGAGGAACACCGTGGAGCTGTTTTTT
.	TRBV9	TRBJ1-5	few	CASGRNNQPQHF	TGTGCCAGCGGACGGAACAATCAGCCCCAGCATTTT
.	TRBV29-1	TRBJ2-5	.	CSAGEETQYF	TGCAGCGCAGGGGAGGAGACCCAGTACTTC
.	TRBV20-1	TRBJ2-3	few	CSARDFGLWPNTDTQYF	TGCAGTGCTAGAGACTTTGGACTTTGGCCGAATACAGATACGCAGTATTTT
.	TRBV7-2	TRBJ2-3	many	CASSLTWQSDTQYF	TGTGCCAGCAGCCTCACGTGGCAGTCAGATACGCAGTATTTT
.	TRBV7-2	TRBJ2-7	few	CASSVLPGYNEQYF	TGTGCCAGCAGCGTCCTGCCAGGGTACAACGAGCAGTACTTC
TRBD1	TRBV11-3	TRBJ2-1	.	CASSLQGANEQFF	TGTGCCAGCAGCTTACAGGGGGCCAATGAGCAGTTCTTC
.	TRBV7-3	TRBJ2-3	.	CASSLGRGTDTQYF	TGTGCCAGCAGCTTAGGGCGGGGCACAGATACGCAGTATTTT
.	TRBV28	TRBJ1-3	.	CASKGHLISGNTIYF	TGTGCCAGCAAGGGACACCTTATCTCTGGAAACACCATATATTTT
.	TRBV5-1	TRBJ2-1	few	CASSRDTQYNEQFF	TGCGCCAGCAGCCGCGATACCCAGTACAATGAGCAGTTCTTC
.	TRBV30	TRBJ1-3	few	CAWSTPGTRNTIYF	TGTGCCTGGTCTACCCCGGGTACTCGAAACACCATATATTTT
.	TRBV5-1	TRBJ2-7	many	CASRSGTWPSEQYF	TGCGCCAGCAGATCCGGGACTTGGCCGTCCGAGCAGTACTTC
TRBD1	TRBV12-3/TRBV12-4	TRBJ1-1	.	CASSYLRGQGSTEAFF	TGTGCCAGCAGTTATCTCCGAGGACAGGGGAGCACTGAAGCTTTCTTT
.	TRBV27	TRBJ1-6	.	CASHRDALVYYNSPLHF	TGTGCCAGCCACCGGGACGCCCTTGTCTACTATAATTCACCCCTCCACTTT
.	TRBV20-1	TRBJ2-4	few	CSARDGQLVAKNIQYF	TGCAGTGCTAGAGACGGACAGCTAGTAGCCAAAAACATTCAGTACTTC
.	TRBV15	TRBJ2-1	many	CATSRVMGKRVNEQFF	TGTGCCACCAGCAGAGTGATGGGCAAACGGGTCAATGAGCAGTTCTTC
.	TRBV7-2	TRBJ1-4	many	CASSSHAGRGEKLFF	TGTGCCAGCAGCTCCCACGCTGGTAGGGGGGAAAAACTGTTTTTT
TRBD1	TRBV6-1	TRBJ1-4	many	CASSDGDRDEKLFF	TGTGCCAGCAGTGATGGGGACAGAGATGAAAAACTGTTTTTT
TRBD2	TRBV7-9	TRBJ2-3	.	CASSFRIAGGTDTQYF	TGTGCCAGCAGCTTTCGGATAGCGGGAGGGACAGATACGCAGTATTTT
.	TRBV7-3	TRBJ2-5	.	CASSFRPQETQYF	TGTGCCAGCAGCTTCCGACCCCAAGAGACCCAGTACTTC
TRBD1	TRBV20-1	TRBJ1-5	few	CSARGQGYQPQHF	TGCAGTGCTAGGGGACAGGGATATCAGCCCCAGCATTTT
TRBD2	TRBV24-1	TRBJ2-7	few	CATGTSGSQGYEQYF	TGTGCCACCGGGACTAGCGGGAGTCAAGGGTACGAGCAGTACTTC
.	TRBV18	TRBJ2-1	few	CASSPQTGSSYNEQFF	TGTGCCAGCTCACCACAAACGGGCAGCTCCTACAATGAGCAGTTCTTC
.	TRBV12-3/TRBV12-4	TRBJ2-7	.	CASSLVLSFQGPYEQYF	TGTGCCAGCAGTTTAGTTCTCTCGTTTCAGGGCCCCTACGAGCAGTACTTC
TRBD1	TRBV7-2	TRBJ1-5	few	CASSSRADRINSNQPQHF	TGTGCCAGCAGCTCCAGGGCGGACAGGATCAATAGCAATCAGCCCCAGCATTTT